The text below deals with one T cell receptor beta chain. The antigen remains unidentified. PCR primers comprised 60 Vbeta and 13 Jbeta primers. Method: immunoSEQ multiplex PCR; TCRdb's copy keeps in-frame clones and lacks some. In the table there are 150,000 to 200,000 clones, around 86% of which are singletons. Germline-derived CDR1 and CDR2 are SGDLS and YYNGEE. The V and J ends lost 3 bases and 7 bases respectively, with 14 bases between them. The CDR3 has 14 residues. The data originate from a study of cytomegalovirus exposure and HLA in healthy donors. Study-wide results and limits: A later analysis showed HLA-associated TCR beta chains outstripping equally common others in clonal expansion. According to a later analysis, most TCR beta chains associated with CMV appeared HLA-restricted. In an earlier analysis, most TCR beta V segments were productive about 90% or about 30% of the time.

This sequence was found in a woman under 30 in good health and CMV-seronegative. The genes are TRBV9 and TRBJ1-5; D is uncertain. Source material: PBMCs. Here the CDR3 DNA reads TGTGCCAGCAGCGGAGGAGTTTCGGGGCAGCCCCAGCATTTT. Translation: CASSGGVSGQPQHF.